Presented here are 28 T cell receptor beta chains from one specimen sequenced in a study of blood T cell repertoires in COVID-19. Using immunoSEQ multiplex PCR, the repertoire was profiled, and TCRdb retains in-frame clones only, with some absent. The sample carries approximately 150,000 clones, about nine tenths recorded once. Sequenced input: peripheral blood. Receptors originate from a human donor with COVID-19, enrolled during active disease. The donor label of this sample is uncertain.

The gene calls are TRBV5-1 and TRBJ2-5, with 8 bases identical to TRBD1. CDR1 is SGHRS and CDR2 is YFSETQ in the germline V gene. CDR3 length: 17 residues. V lost 0 bases to trimming and J lost 7 bases; unmatched junction nucleotides: 14. In DNA form, the CDR3 reads TGCGCCAGCAGCTTGGAGTTTGGGTCAGGACAGGGAAGGACCCAGTACTTC. It yields the protein CASSLEFGSGQGRTQYF.

The gene calls are TRBV2 and TRBJ1-4, with 9 nucleotides matching TRBD1. Per the germline V gene, CDR1 is SNHLY and CDR2 is FYNNEI. The CDR3 is 15 residues long. V was pared by 7 bases and J by 10 bases, with 13 bases of the junction left unmatched. CDR3 sequence (DNA): TGTGCCAGCACCCTGGACAGGGGCTCCGGAGGAAAACTGTTTTTT. Residues: CASTLDRGSGGKLFF.

This clone was detected only once. The chain joins TRBV27 to TRBJ2-6, with a tentative D call TRBD1 (5 bases). The V gene's germline CDR1 is MNHEY and CDR2 SMNVEV (reference sequence). The CDR3 spans 17 residues. Trimming removed 6 bases at V and 1 base at J, with 16 bases between. In nucleotides, the CDR3 is TGTGCCAGCAGGAAGGAACAGGCTACGTCTGGGGCCAACGTCCTGACTTTC. Residues: CASRKEQATSGANVLTF.

V gene TRBV2 combines with J gene TRBJ2-7; 9 nucleotides line up with TRBD1. V lost 7 bases to trimming and J lost 3 bases; unmatched junction nucleotides: 7. The CDR3 has 14 residues. Per the germline V gene, CDR1 is SNHLY and CDR2 is FYNNEI. CDR3 in DNA: TGTGCCAGCACCGACAGGGACAGGGTCTACGAGCAGTACTTC. This codes for CASTDRDRVYEQYF.

The V call is TRBV2, the J call TRBJ2-7, with TRBD1 identical over 7 bases. Germline lookup yields CDR1 SNHLY and CDR2 FYNNEI. Trimming removed 4 bases from V and 5 bases from J; junction bases left unmatched: 8. The CDR3 contains 14 residues. The CDR3 is CASSVGAGGNEQYF. CDR3 DNA: TGTGCCAGCAGTGTCGGGGCAGGGGGAAACGAGCAGTACTTC.

The V gene is TRBV7-8, the J gene TRBJ2-2, with D possibly TRBD1 on 5 matching bases. The CDR3 is made up of 13 amino acids. The germline gives CDR1 SGHVS, CDR2 FQNEAQ. The V gene lost 5 bases and the J gene lost 6 bases, with 10 bases spanning the gap. CDR3 DNA: TGTGCCAGCAGCCCCAGGGCCGCCGGGGAGCTGTTTTTT. Translated: CASSPRAAGELFF.

The CDR3 coding sequence is TGTGCCAGTAGTATACAGGGGCTCCGCTATCAGCCCCAGCATTTT. As protein: CASSIQGLRYQPQHF. The J gene is TRBJ1-5, the V gene TRBV19; a possible D gene is TRBD1 (6 bases). CDR3 length: 15 amino acids. CDR1 and CDR2 from the germline V gene are LNHDA and SQIVND (reference sequence). Trimming took off 2 bases at V and 5 bases at J, with 13 bases between the two ends. The whole variable domain, filled in from reference TRBV19 and TRBJ1-5, reads DGGITQSPKYLFRKEGQNVTLSCEQNLNHDAMYWYRQDPGQGLRLIYYSQIVNDFQKGDIAEGYSVSREKKESFPLTVTSAQKNPTAFYLCASSIQGLRYQPQHFGDGTRLSIL.

The genes are TRBV11-2 and TRBJ2-2; D is possibly TRBD1 (5 bases). V was clipped by 3 bases and J by 3 bases, with 11 bases between them. The CDR3 consists of 15 residues. The germline CDR1 and CDR2 sequences are SGHAT and FQNNGV. The CDR3 DNA follows: TGTGCCAGCAGCTTCCCCAGGGTGCACACCGGGGAGCTGTTTTTT. The encoded protein is CASSFPRVHTGELFF.

A few counts support this clone. The chain combines TRBV6-5 with TRBJ2-7; D unresolved. V lost 6 bases, J lost 2 bases, and 11 bases lay in between. In germline, CDR1 is MNHEY, CDR2 SVGAGI. CDR3 size: 13 residues. CDR3 bases: TGTGCCAGCAGACGGAGCAGAGCCTACGAGCAGTACTTC. Translating it yields CASRRSRAYEQYF.

This rearrangement joins TRBV19 to TRBJ2-1; TRBD2 might be the D (5 bases). Germline loops: CDR1 LNHDA, CDR2 SQIVND (reference sequence). The germline V and J ends were trimmed by 0 bases and 2 bases, with 11 bases remaining between them. This CDR3 has 16 amino acids. For the CDR3, the DNA is TGTGCCAGTAGTATAGAAGAGGGCTACCCCTACAATGAGCAGTTCTTC. Encoded protein: CASSIEEGYPYNEQFF.

The V and J genes are TRBV19 and TRBJ1-3; perhaps TRBD1 as D (5 bases). This CDR3 has 14 amino acids. Germline V gives CDR1 LNHDA, CDR2 SQIVND (reference sequence). Trimming removed 7 bases from V and 7 bases from J, with 17 bases in between. The CDR3 reads CASTYLGEDNTIYF. CDR3 sequence (DNA): TGTGCCAGTACGTATTTGGGGGAGGACAACACCATATATTTT.

The rearrangement links TRBV28 to TRBJ2-4; TRBD1 is a possible D gene (5 bases). V was clipped by 8 bases and J by 0 bases, with 20 bases between them. The CDR3 length is 17 residues. In germline, CDR1 is MDHEN, CDR2 SYDVKM. The CDR3, as DNA: TGTGCCAGCTGCCTAGTGACAGATAACCTAGCCAAAAACATTCAGTACTTC. Protein product: CASCLVTDNLAKNIQYF.

Only one count was recorded for this clone. The chain carries TRBV12-3 or TRBV12-4 and TRBJ1-1, with D unresolved. There are 13 residues in the CDR3. Trimming left V 5 bases short and J 1 base short, with 8 bases between. The CDR3 bases are TGTGCCAGCAGTCCTTACACGAACACTGAAGCTTTCTTT. Its translation is CASSPYTNTEAFF.

The rearrangement uses TRBV11-2 and TRBJ2-2; a weak D match, TRBD2 (6 bases). This CDR3 is 17 amino acids long. The V end lost 1 base, the J end lost 5 bases, and 17 bases lay between the germline ends. Germline V gene data show CDR1 as SGHAT and CDR2 as FQNNGV. The CDR3 DNA reads TGTGCCAGCAGCTTAGGTCGGGGGTGGCAGCTAACCGGGGAGCTGTTTTTT. Translation gives CASSLGRGWQLTGELFF.

This sequence joins TRBV5-4 and TRBJ2-1; 8 positions agree with TRBD2. Per the germline V gene, CDR1 is SGHNT and CDR2 is YYREEE (reference sequence). The V segment lost 5 bases and the J segment 8 bases; nucleotides outside the gene matches: 9. The CDR3 loop spans 14 amino acids. CDR3 DNA: TGTGCCAGCAGGTACGGGTCGGGAGGGGATGAGCAGTTCTTC. This sequence encodes CASRYGSGGDEQFF.

V gene TRBV11-3 combines with J gene TRBJ1-6, with D possibly matching TRBD1 (5 bases). This CDR3 is 14 amino acids long. Germline lookup yields CDR1 SGHNT and CDR2 YENEEA. Trimming left V 3 bases short and J 9 bases short, with 12 bases between. CDR3 region: CASSFQGSTSPLHF. The CDR3, as DNA: TGTGCCAGCAGCTTCCAGGGTAGTACTTCACCCCTCCACTTT.

This clone was seen once. This chain links TRBV29-1 with TRBJ2-7; perhaps TRBD1 as D (7 bases). Trimming left V 6 bases short and J 0 bases short, with 15 bases between. Germline V gene data show CDR1 as SQVTM and CDR2 as ANQGSEA. This CDR3 is 14 amino acids long. The CDR3 here is CSVARGDSSYEQYF. The CDR3 DNA reads as TGCAGCGTAGCCCGCGGGGACAGCTCCTACGAGCAGTACTTC.

This clone was seen once. The rearrangement links TRBV6-5 to TRBJ2-7, with a weak D call TRBD1 (7 bases). The CDR3 has 15 residues. Germline V gene data show CDR1 as MNHEY and CDR2 as SVGAGI. Trimming shortened V by 2 bases and J by 4 bases, and 15 bases separated the two germline ends. The chain's CDR3 is CASSYGGQGGYEQYF. DNA of the CDR3: TGTGCCAGCAGTTACGGGGGGCAGGGGGGATACGAGCAGTACTTC.

The V call is TRBV19, the J call TRBJ1-2; D gene ambiguous. There are 16 residues in the CDR3. Germline V gene data show CDR1 as LNHDA and CDR2 as SQIVND (reference sequence). V was shortened by 0 bases and J by 6 bases, with 17 bases between the two germline ends. CDR3 nucleotides: TGTGCCAGTAGTATAGATAAGGTTACCGGGAGCAATGGCTACACCTTC. Its translation is CASSIDKVTGSNGYTF.

This chain uses TRBV6-6 with TRBJ1-2; tentative D call: TRBD1 (6 bases). Per the germline V gene, CDR1 is MNHNY and CDR2 is SVGAGI (reference sequence). V dropped 2 bases and J dropped 5 bases, with 9 bases sitting between them. The CDR3 has 13 residues. In DNA form, the CDR3 reads TGTGCCAGCAGTTACGCTCAGGGGTATGGCTACACCTTC. Translated: CASSYAQGYGYTF.

The chain has TRBV14 and TRBJ2-7, with D unresolved. The germline V gene encodes CDR1 SGHDN and CDR2 FVKESK. The CDR3 has 14 residues. V shed 4 bases and J shed 5 bases, with 15 bases lying between them. CDR3 loop: CASSPEAVIHEQYF. The CDR3 nucleotides are TGTGCCAGCAGCCCTGAGGCAGTTATCCACGAGCAGTACTTC.

J is TRBJ2-7 and V is TRBV18; TRBD1 aligns across 8 bases. Germline CDR1 reads KGHSH; CDR2 reads LQKENI. Losses at the gene ends were 3 bases for V and 5 bases for J; bases not matched to a gene: 6. The CDR3 runs to 14 residues. Written as DNA, the CDR3 is TGTGCCAGCTCACCGGAGGACAGGGACCACGAGCAGTACTTC. This codes for CASSPEDRDHEQYF.

The chain couples TRBV12-5 to TRBJ1-2; 8 nucleotides align to TRBD1. J gave up 4 bases and V 1 base, and 11 bases lay outside the gene matches. The CDR3 has 17 residues. From germline, CDR1 is LGHNT and CDR2 FRNRAP. The CDR3 DNA is TGTGCTAGTGGTTTGGCGGGTCTCAGGGGGCAAAGCTATGGCTACACCTTC. Its translation is CASGLAGLRGQSYGYTF. Using reference TRBV12-5 and TRBJ1-2 for the parts outside the CDR3, the full variable domain is DARVTQTPRHKVTEMGQEVTMRCQPILGHNTVFWYRQTMMQGLELLAYFRNRAPLDDSGMPKDRFSAEMPDATLATLKIQPSEPRDSAVYFCASGLAGLRGQSYGYTFGSGTRLTVV.

This clone was detected a few times. The CDR3 bases are TGTGCCAGCAGCTTATCCGGGACAGTCGCTCGAGCTTTCTTT. This translates into CASSLSGTVARAFF. J is TRBJ1-1 and V is TRBV11-1; 7 bases match TRBD1. The CDR3 spans 14 residues. J was trimmed by 10 bases and V by 2 bases; bases with no gene match: 10. Per germline, CDR1 SGHAT and CDR2 FQDESV (reference sequence).

The chain joins TRBV7-9 to TRBJ1-1, with D perhaps matching TRBD1 (6 bases). Germline V gene lookup returns CDR1 SEHNR and CDR2 FQNEAQ (reference sequence). This CDR3 is 15 amino acids long. V was clipped by 5 bases and J by 5 bases, with 18 bases between them. CDR3 sequence reads: CASSPRDNARTEAFF. DNA for the CDR3: TGTGCCAGCAGCCCCCGGGACAATGCTAGGACTGAAGCTTTCTTT.

The rearrangement links TRBV29-1 to TRBJ1-2, with a weak D call TRBD1 (6 bases). Germline CDR1 SQVTM, CDR2 ANQGSEA. The CDR3 consists of 14 residues. V was cut by 6 bases and J by 4 bases, with 18 bases left in between. The CDR3 is CSVVRGANGYGYTF. DNA of the CDR3: TGCAGCGTCGTGCGGGGGGCTAACGGCTATGGCTACACCTTC. The variable domain in full, with the rest retrieved from reference TRBV29-1 and TRBJ1-2, is SAVISQKPSRDICQRGTSLTIQCQVDSQVTMMFWYRQQPGQSLTLIATANQGSEATYESGFVIDKFPISRPNLTFSTLTVSNMSPEDSSIYLCSVVRGANGYGYTFGSGTRLTVV.

This sequence joins TRBV24-1 and TRBJ1-3, with a tentative D call TRBD1 (6 bases). Germline CDR1 and CDR2: KGHDR and SFDVKD. The length of the CDR3 is 14 residues. V lost 9 bases and J lost 4, with 15 bases in between. Written as DNA, the CDR3 is TGTGCCACCGAAGCAGGGGCATCAGGAAACACCATATATTTT. Its protein is CATEAGASGNTIYF.

The CDR3 loop is CASSFGGVYGYTF. The DNA for the CDR3 is TGTGCCAGCAGCTTCGGGGGGGTCTATGGCTACACCTTC. The gene calls are TRBV7-9 and TRBJ1-2; a weak D match, TRBD1 (5 bases). CDR1 and CDR2 (germline): SEHNR, FQNEAQ (reference sequence). V lost 3 bases and J 4 bases, leaving 9 bases between the germline ends. The CDR3 consists of 13 residues.